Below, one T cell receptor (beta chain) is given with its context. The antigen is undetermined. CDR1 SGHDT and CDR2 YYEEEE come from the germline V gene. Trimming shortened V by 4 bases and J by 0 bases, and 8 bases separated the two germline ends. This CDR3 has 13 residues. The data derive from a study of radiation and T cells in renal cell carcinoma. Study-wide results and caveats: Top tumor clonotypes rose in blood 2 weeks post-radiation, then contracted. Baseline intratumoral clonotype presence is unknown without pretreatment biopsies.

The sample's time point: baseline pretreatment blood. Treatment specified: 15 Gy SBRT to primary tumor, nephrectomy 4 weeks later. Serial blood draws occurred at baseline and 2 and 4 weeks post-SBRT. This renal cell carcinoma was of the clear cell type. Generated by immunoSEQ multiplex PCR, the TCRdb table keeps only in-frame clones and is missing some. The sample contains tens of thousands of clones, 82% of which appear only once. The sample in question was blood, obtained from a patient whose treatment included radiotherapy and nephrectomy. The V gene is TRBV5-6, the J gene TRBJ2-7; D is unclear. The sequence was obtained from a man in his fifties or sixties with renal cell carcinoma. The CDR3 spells CASSNYYSYEQYF. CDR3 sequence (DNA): TGTGCCAGCAGCAATTACTACTCCTACGAGCAGTACTTC.